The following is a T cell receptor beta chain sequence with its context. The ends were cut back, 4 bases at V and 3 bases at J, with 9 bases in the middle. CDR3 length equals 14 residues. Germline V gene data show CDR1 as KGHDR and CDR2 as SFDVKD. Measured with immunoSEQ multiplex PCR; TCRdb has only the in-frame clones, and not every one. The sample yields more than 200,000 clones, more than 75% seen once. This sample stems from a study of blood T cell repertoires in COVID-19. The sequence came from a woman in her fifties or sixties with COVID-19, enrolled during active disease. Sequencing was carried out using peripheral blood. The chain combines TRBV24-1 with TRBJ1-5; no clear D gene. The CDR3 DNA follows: TGTGCCACCAGTGACAGGCTGAACAATCAGCCCCAGCATTTT. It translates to CATSDRLNNQPQHF.